This is a list of T cell receptor beta chains from one sample in a study of T cell responses to AZD1222 COVID-19 vaccine. Profiled with immunoSEQ multiplex PCR; TCRdb holds only in-frame clones, not every one. The sample lists 100,000 or so clones, roughly 92% seen once, with roughly 4.5% in the top ten. Sample: peripheral blood, taken on day 0 of AZD1222 vaccination. The receptors were gathered from an adult in good health. The CDR3 runs from the conserved cysteine through the conserved F or W. Fields, in order: CDR3 DNA, CDR3 protein, CDR3 length, V gene, D gene, J gene. A D gene is named only where the DNA matches it firmly.

CDR3nt: TGTGCCTGGAGAAGACAAGGGGTGGGCAATCAGCCCCAGCATTTT
CDR3aa: CAWRRQGVGNQPQHF
len: 15
v_gene: TRBV30
d_gene: .
j_gene: TRBJ1-5

CDR3nt: TGTGCCAGCAGCTTAGGCGACGGACCCATTCAACCCCTCCACTTT
CDR3aa: CASSLGDGPIQPLHF
len: 15
v_gene: TRBV7-2
d_gene: .
j_gene: TRBJ1-6

CDR3nt: TGTGCCAGTAGTGGTCAGGGATTAAATCAGCCCCAGCATTTT
CDR3aa: CASSGQGLNQPQHF
len: 14
v_gene: TRBV19
d_gene: .
j_gene: TRBJ1-5

CDR3nt: TGTGCCAGCAGTCTACAGGGGGCTTACAATGAGCAGTTCTTC
CDR3aa: CASSLQGAYNEQFF
len: 14
v_gene: TRBV6-2/TRBV6-3
d_gene: TRBD1
j_gene: TRBJ2-1

CDR3nt: TGCGCCAGCAGCCAAGATCCGGAGGGCGCTCAGCCCCAGCATTTT
CDR3aa: CASSQDPEGAQPQHF
len: 15
v_gene: TRBV4-1
d_gene: .
j_gene: TRBJ1-5

CDR3nt: TGTGCCAGCAGCTTCACAGGAGTTAATGGCTACACCTTC
CDR3aa: CASSFTGVNGYTF
len: 13
v_gene: TRBV7-9
d_gene: .
j_gene: TRBJ1-2

CDR3nt: TGTGCCAGCAGTTACTCGACCACTAACTATGGCTACACCTTC
CDR3aa: CASSYSTTNYGYTF
len: 14
v_gene: TRBV6-5
d_gene: .
j_gene: TRBJ1-2

CDR3nt: TGTGCCAGCAGCAATCAGGGGTTCGGGCAGCCCCAGCATTTT
CDR3aa: CASSNQGFGQPQHF
len: 14
v_gene: TRBV5-6
d_gene: .
j_gene: TRBJ1-5

CDR3nt: TGTGCCAGTAGTATCCCCTCGGTCGAGCAGTACTTC
CDR3aa: CASSIPSVEQYF
len: 12
v_gene: TRBV19
d_gene: .
j_gene: TRBJ2-7

CDR3nt: TGTGCCAGCAGCACGGTTGAAAAACTGTTTTTT
CDR3aa: CASSTVEKLFF
len: 11
v_gene: TRBV6-6
d_gene: .
j_gene: TRBJ1-4

CDR3nt: TGTGCCAGCAGGGCCAGGGAGGACTATGACTACACCTTC
CDR3aa: CASRAREDYDYTF
len: 13
v_gene: TRBV2
d_gene: .
j_gene: TRBJ1-2

CDR3nt: TGTGCCAGCAGCTTGGGGGAGGGACAGGCTAACTATGGCTACACCTTC
CDR3aa: CASSLGEGQANYGYTF
len: 16
v_gene: TRBV5-4
d_gene: TRBD1
j_gene: TRBJ1-2

CDR3nt: TGTGCCAGCAGCTTAGCCCGTAGCGTGACAGGGTTAGCTGAAGCTTTCTTT
CDR3aa: CASSLARSVTGLAEAFF
len: 17
v_gene: TRBV7-2
d_gene: TRBD1
j_gene: TRBJ1-1

CDR3nt: TGCGCCAGCAGCTTGGCGTCGGGACAAAACTACGAGCAGTACTTC
CDR3aa: CASSLASGQNYEQYF
len: 15
v_gene: TRBV5-1
d_gene: .
j_gene: TRBJ2-7

CDR3nt: TGTGCCAGCAGCTTACCAGCGGGGGACTACAATGAGCAGTTCTTC
CDR3aa: CASSLPAGDYNEQFF
len: 15
v_gene: TRBV7-3
d_gene: TRBD2
j_gene: TRBJ2-1

CDR3nt: TGTGCCAGCAGTTGGGGTACCGGGGAGCTGTTTTTT
CDR3aa: CASSWGTGELFF
len: 12
v_gene: TRBV12-3/TRBV12-4
d_gene: .
j_gene: TRBJ2-2

CDR3nt: TGTGCCAGCAGCTTAGCAGGACTAGCGGGGGGGCCGGTCACCGGGGAGCTGTTTTTT
CDR3aa: CASSLAGLAGGPVTGELFF
len: 19
v_gene: TRBV7-2
d_gene: TRBD2
j_gene: TRBJ2-2

CDR3nt: TGTGCCTGGAGTTTTCGGGGGAACACTGAAGCTTTCTTT
CDR3aa: CAWSFRGNTEAFF
len: 13
v_gene: TRBV30
d_gene: .
j_gene: TRBJ1-1

CDR3nt: TGTGCCATCAGTGAGTCCCGGACAGGGACGAATCAGCCCCAGCATTTT
CDR3aa: CAISESRTGTNQPQHF
len: 16
v_gene: TRBV10-3
d_gene: TRBD1
j_gene: TRBJ1-5